This passage covers 18 T cell receptor beta chains from one sample sequenced in a study of cytomegalovirus exposure and HLA in healthy donors. The study ran its PCR with 60 Vbeta and 13 Jbeta primers. Sequencing was performed with immunoSEQ multiplex PCR; in TCRdb, only in-frame clones are kept and a portion is missing. The repertoire holds around 230,000 clones, 70% to 90% seen once, with 0.2% to 0.25% in the top ten. The sequenced sample consisted of PBMCs. These receptors were collected from a girl under 10 years old in good health and CMV-seronegative.

This chain joins TRBV25-1 and TRBJ2-1; TRBD2 matches 11 bases. Per germline, CDR1 MGHDK and CDR2 SYGVNS. Unmatched junction bases numbered 8, after V lost 9 bases and J lost 4 bases. The CDR3 has 15 amino acids. CDR3 coding DNA: TGTGCCAGTAGAAGTCTAGCGGGAGGATACAATGAGCAGTTCTTC. Amino acid sequence: CASRSLAGGYNEQFF.

The gene calls are TRBV6-5 and TRBJ2-5; TRBD1 aligns across 7 bases. Germline CDR1 and CDR2: MNHEY and SVGAGI. With V trimmed by 0 bases and J by 1 base, 2 bases remained unmatched. CDR3 length: 15 residues. In DNA, the CDR3 is TGTGCCAGCAGTTACTCGAAGGGGGCCCAAGAGACCCAGTACTTC. Translated, it gives CASSYSKGAQETQYF.

J is TRBJ2-1 and V is TRBV12-2; the DNA was not used to check the table's D call, TRBD2. TRBV12-2 is annotated as a pseudogene. The CDR3 contains 17 residues. CDR3 coding DNA: TGTGCAAGTCGCTGGAGCCCGCGGGGGGGCTCCTACAATGAGCAGTTCTTC. Its protein is CASRWSPRGGSYNEQFF.

The chain's CDR3 is CASSLGTDATMNTEAFF. In nucleotides, the CDR3 is TGTGCCAGCAGCTTAGGGACAGATGCGACGATGAACACTGAAGCTTTCTTT. The chain has TRBV7-9 and TRBJ1-1; D perhaps matches TRBD1 (6 bases). The V gene lost 1 base and the J gene lost 0 bases, with 15 bases spanning the gap. Germline CDR1 and CDR2: SEHNR and FQNEAQ (reference sequence). The CDR3 consists of 17 residues.

The chain links TRBV4-1 to TRBJ2-7; D is undetermined. V lost 1 base, J lost 0 bases, and 13 bases lay in between. The CDR3 runs 16 residues. CDR1 and CDR2 (germline): MGHRA, YSYEKL. The DNA for the CDR3 is TGCGCCAGCAGCCAAGGGTCACGTACGAGCTCCTACGAGCAGTACTTC. This encodes CASSQGSRTSSYEQYF.

The chain has TRBV27 and TRBJ2-1, with 11 bases identical to TRBD2. This CDR3 is built from 15 residues. Germline V gene sequence: CDR1 MNHEY, CDR2 SMNVEV (reference sequence). Germline trimming cut 3 bases from V and 3 bases from J; bases unmatched to any gene: 1. CDR3 residues: CASSFGLAGYNEQFF. The CDR3, as DNA: TGTGCCAGCAGTTTCGGACTAGCGGGCTACAATGAGCAGTTCTTC.

This chain links TRBV9 with TRBJ2-3, with D tentatively TRBD2 (5 bases). The CDR3 covers 16 residues. The germline V gene has CDR1 SGDLS and CDR2 YYNGEE. The V end was cut by 4 bases, the J end by 2 bases, with 17 bases between. In DNA, the CDR3 is TGTGCCAGCAGCCCCGGGCATAAGCGGATCACAGATACGCAGTATTTT. It yields the protein CASSPGHKRITDTQYF.

This chain links TRBV19 with TRBJ2-1; 11 nucleotides match TRBD2. CDR1 is LNHDA, CDR2 SQIVND, per germline (reference sequence). There are 16 residues in the CDR3. The V and J ends lost 3 bases and 8 bases, in that order; junction bases with no gene match: 9. This CDR3 reads CASSMELAGVVDEQFF. In DNA form, the CDR3 reads TGTGCCAGTAGTATGGAACTAGCGGGAGTAGTAGATGAGCAGTTCTTC. The whole variable domain, remainder taken from reference TRBV19 and TRBJ2-1, is DGGITQSPKYLFRKEGQNVTLSCEQNLNHDAMYWYRQDPGQGLRLIYYSQIVNDFQKGDIAEGYSVSREKKESFPLTVTSAQKNPTAFYLCASSMELAGVVDEQFFGPGTRLTVL.

V usage is TRBV5-6 and J usage is TRBJ2-7, with 11 bases lining up with TRBD2. The CDR3 is 19 amino acids. In germline, CDR1 is SGHDT, CDR2 YYEEEE. V shed 3 bases and J 5 bases; nucleotides not matched to a gene: 19. CDR3 protein: CASSYGVGALAGAEHEQYF. The CDR3 region has the DNA TGTGCCAGCAGCTATGGGGTCGGTGCACTAGCGGGAGCGGAGCACGAGCAGTACTTC.

The chain joins TRBV15 to TRBJ1-5, with 7 bases matching TRBD1. This CDR3 has 16 amino acids. CDR1 LNHNV and CDR2 YYDKDF come from the germline V gene (reference sequence). V lost 5 bases, J lost 5 bases, and 12 bases stayed unmatched. DNA for the CDR3: TGTGCCACCAGCGGCTCCGGACAGGTTACCCATCAGCCCCAGCATTTT. Translating gives CATSGSGQVTHQPQHF.

This clone was observed a handful of times. The chain uses TRBV13 and TRBJ2-5; a possible D gene is TRBD2 (6 bases). This CDR3 spans 16 amino acids. Trimming stripped 5 bases from V and 5 bases from J, with 21 bases between. The germline V gene encodes CDR1 PRHDT and CDR2 FYEKMQ (reference sequence). The CDR3, as DNA: TGTGCCAGCAGCGCACGACTAGTAGGGGTGGGGGAGACCCAGTACTTC. It yields the protein CASSARLVGVGETQYF.

The genes are TRBV9 and TRBJ1-2; 8 bases map to TRBD1. The germline gives CDR1 SGDLS, CDR2 YYNGEE. The CDR3 loop spans 15 amino acids. Unmatched junction bases numbered 4, after V lost 0 bases and J lost 3 bases. The CDR3 protein is CASSVAGTGHYGYTF. The DNA of the CDR3 is TGTGCCAGCAGCGTAGCAGGGACAGGTCACTATGGCTACACCTTC.

V gene TRBV30 combines with J gene TRBJ1-3; D gene ambiguous. With 0 bases removed from V and 4 bases from J, the gap between germline ends came to 7 bases. This CDR3 spans 13 amino acids. Germline-derived CDR1 and CDR2 are GTSNPN and SVGIG (reference sequence). The CDR3 spells CAWSVPGGNTIYF. CDR3 DNA sequence: TGTGCCTGGAGTGTACCCGGGGGAAACACCATATATTTT. The complete variable domain, with remaining parts taken from reference TRBV30 and TRBJ1-3, reads SQTIHQWPATLVQPVGSPLSLECTVEGTSNPNLYWYRQAAGRGLQLLFYSVGIGQISSEVPQNLSASRPQDRQFILSSKKLLLSDSGFYLCAWSVPGGNTIYFGEGSWLTVV.

The chain links TRBV5-5 to TRBJ2-3, with D hard to call. Germline CDR1 reads SGHKS; CDR2 reads YYEKEE (reference sequence). Trimming left V 0 bases short and J 2 bases short, with 13 bases between. This CDR3 is 16 amino acids long. The CDR3 protein is CASSLAIATNTDTQYF. In nucleotides, the CDR3 is TGTGCCAGCAGCTTGGCGATAGCCACCAACACAGATACGCAGTATTTT.

The chain has TRBV18 and TRBJ2-7; unclear D gene. Germline V lookup: CDR1 KGHSH, CDR2 LQKENI. CDR3 length equals 14 residues. The ends were cut back, 2 bases at V and 5 bases at J, with 13 bases in the middle. The CDR3 coding sequence is TGTGCCAGCTCACCAGTGGCAAGTCTCCACGAGCAGTACTTC. Translation: CASSPVASLHEQYF.

The chain combines TRBV7-2 with TRBJ1-5; D is uncertain. The CDR3 totals 14 residues. CDR1 is SGHTA and CDR2 is FQGNSA in the germline V gene. V lost 6 bases, J lost 4 bases, and 13 bases lay in between. The CDR3 here is CASREQRWNQPQHF. CDR3 in DNA: TGTGCCAGCAGGGAACAGCGGTGGAATCAGCCCCAGCATTTT.

This clone was found a few times. The gene calls are TRBV20-1 and TRBJ2-3, with D possibly matching TRBD1 (6 bases). CDR1 is DFQATT and CDR2 is SNEGSKA in the germline V gene (reference sequence). The CDR3 contains 11 residues. V dropped 3 bases and J dropped 6 bases, with 7 bases sitting between them. CDR3: CSASDRDTQYF. The CDR3, as DNA: TGCAGTGCTAGTGACAGGGATACGCAGTATTTT.

This clone was recorded a few times. This rearrangement joins TRBV6-1 to TRBJ2-1, with D unclear. The V gene lost 5 bases and the J gene lost 8 bases, with 10 bases spanning the gap. The germline V gene encodes CDR1 MNHNS and CDR2 SASEGT. The CDR3 extends over 12 amino acids. The CDR3: CASSPLPDEQFF. The CDR3 nucleotides read TGTGCCAGCAGTCCTCTACCCGATGAGCAGTTCTTC.